Described below is a single T cell receptor beta chain sequence and its context. Under the authors' procedure: Estimation of nucleated cell counts relied on the amplification of reference gene primers. Libraries were prepared by immunoSEQ multiplex PCR; TCRdb keeps only in-frame clonotypes and omits some of them. V, J and clone size reflect that table, while D and trimming were determined from the DNA. The profile covers 210,000 or so clones, with around 90% appearing a single time and 10% to 15% taken by the ten largest. This sample was included in a study of blood T cell repertoires in COVID-19. Study context: COVID-19 samples collected from the United States, Italy and Spain covered acute and convalescent phases. The cDNA or gDNA used as material had been derived from T cells, B-cell-depleted T cells, or PBMCs.

V was trimmed by 5 bases and J by 11 bases, leaving 12 bases between them. The CDR3 totals 11 residues. Germline values: CDR1 MNHEY, CDR2 SVGAGI. This sequence was found in a woman under 30 who had recovered from COVID-19. The sample was peripheral blood. This chain connects TRBV6-5 to TRBJ1-1; D possibly corresponds to TRBD1 (5 bases). The CDR3 coding sequence is TGTGCCAGCAGTACTACAGGTCGTGCTTTCTTT. This sequence encodes CASSTTGRAFF.